The TCR beta chain described here comes from a study of blood T cell repertoires in COVID-19. Study overall: Specimens from acute and convalescent COVID-19 originated in the United States, Italy and Spain. PBMCs, B-cell-depleted T cells, or T cells provided the cDNA or gDNA that made up the material.

V shed 3 bases and J shed 3 bases, with 11 bases lying between them. The CDR3 is 14 residues long. Germline V CDR1 and CDR2: SGHRS, YFSETQ. Original processing notes: Cell counts per sample came from amplifying reference gene primers. Measured with immunoSEQ multiplex PCR; TCRdb has only the in-frame clones, and not every one. V and J calls and clone size are as listed in that table; D and trimming were resolved from the DNA. The table lists about 170,000 clones, around 82% of them singletons. The TCR sequence derives from a woman older than 75 with acute or convalescent COVID-19. The specimen sequenced was peripheral blood. V usage is TRBV5-1 and J usage is TRBJ2-3; the D is unclear. CDR3 sequence (DNA): TGCGCCAGCAGCTCCACTGGAGTTACAGATACGCAGTATTTT. Translation: CASSSTGVTDTQYF.